The 13 T cell receptor beta chains reported below all come from one sample, sequenced in a study of CXCR3-negative and CXCR3-positive naive CD8 T cells. TRB cDNA was prepared as libraries by UMI-labeled 5' RACE. TCRdb reprocessed the 5' RACE reads, keeping one entry per CDR3 protein, no DNA. Its listing shows roughly 24,000 distinct CDR3 sequences. Input material: naive CXCR3- CD8+ T cells from blood. Subset meaning: CD45RO-CCR7+CD27+CD95- naive CD8+ T cells lacking CXCR3 (TNR3-). The receptors stem from a human donor in good health. Some clones in this sample may be carry-over from other donors' samples.

CDR3 region: CASSLGGSLLNTEAFF. The genes are TRBV7-8 and TRBJ1-1; TCRdb picks TRBD1, but there is no DNA to check that call. Per the germline V gene, CDR1 is SGHVS and CDR2 is FQNEAQ. The CDR3 sequence is 16 residues long.

This chain uses TRBV12-3 or TRBV12-4 with TRBJ1-1; TCRdb reports TRBD1, a call that lacks DNA to check it against. This CDR3 spans 14 amino acids. CDR3 loop: CASSLGDSNTEAFF.

This chain links TRBV3-1 with TRBJ2-1; as DNA is missing, the TRBD1 call by TCRdb cannot be tested. The CDR3 spans 16 residues. Germline values: CDR1 LGHDT, CDR2 YNNKEL (reference sequence). This CDR3 reads CASSQDFGGAINEQFF.

This chain connects TRBV20-1 to TRBJ1-1. The CDR3 covers 14 residues. The germline CDR1 and CDR2 sequences are DFQATT and SNEGSKA (reference sequence). CDR3 amino acids: CSAREPRSHTEAFF.

The rearrangement uses TRBV12-5 and TRBJ2-1. Germline CDR1 is LGHNT and CDR2 is FRNRAP. This CDR3 has 12 residues. The CDR3 is CASGYLGNEQFF.

The CDR3 sequence is CASSHPEQGSYEQYF. J is TRBJ2-7 and V is TRBV4-2. The CDR3 has 15 residues. Germline CDR1 and CDR2: LGHNA and YNFKEQ.

V is TRBV3-1 and J is TRBJ2-7. CDR1 LGHDT and CDR2 YNNKEL come from the germline V gene (reference sequence). The CDR3 extends over 15 amino acids. The CDR3: CASSPARMSSYEQYF.

The chain uses TRBV6-2 or TRBV6-3 and TRBJ2-2; without DNA, the TCRdb call of TRBD1 cannot be checked. The CDR3 loop spans 16 amino acids. Germline-derived CDR1 and CDR2 are MNHEY and SVGEGT. The chain's CDR3 is CASRRNPGSNTGELFF.

V and J are TRBV7-9 and TRBJ1-1. The CDR3 runs to 15 residues. Germline CDR1 SEHNR, CDR2 FQNEAQ (reference sequence). The CDR3 sequence is CASSSREDLNTEAFF.

The gene calls are TRBV21-1 and TRBJ2-2. TRBV21-1 is given as a pseudogene. CDR3 length: 14 residues. CDR3 loop: CASLTEPNTGELFF.

The rearrangement joins TRBV7-6 to TRBJ2-1. Germline V CDR1 and CDR2: SGHVS, FNYEAQ. The CDR3 consists of 13 residues. This CDR3 reads CASSPDSYNEQFF.

V is TRBV5-5 and J is TRBJ1-2; TCRdb's assignment of TRBD1 cannot be checked, as there is no DNA. Germline V gene lookup returns CDR1 SGHKS and CDR2 YYEKEE (reference sequence). The CDR3 sequence is 14 residues long. CDR3 amino acids: CASSLETGTSGYTF.

The chain links TRBV20-1 to TRBJ2-7. This CDR3 has 11 amino acids. Germline-derived CDR1 and CDR2 are DFQATT and SNEGSKA (reference sequence). The CDR3 sequence: CSARNGYEQYF.